Detailed here is one TCR beta chain. The data stem from a study of blood T cell repertoires in COVID-19. The assay was immunoSEQ multiplex PCR, and TCRdb's table has in-frame clones only and misses some. The repertoire holds 250,000 or so clones, with approximately 88% as singletons. CDR3 size: 14 residues. Losses at the gene ends were 2 bases for V and 4 bases for J; bases not matched to a gene: 2. Germline CDR1 reads MNHNS; CDR2 reads SASEGT. This receptor was identified in a woman aged 40 to 50 who had been exposed to COVID-19. The rearrangement links TRBV6-1 to TRBJ1-2; 9 bases fit TRBD1. The sequencing input was PBMCs or T cells enriched from blood (not recorded which). Written as DNA, the CDR3 is TGTGCCAGCAGTGAATCGGGACAGGGCTATGGCTACACCTTC. Protein product: CASSESGQGYGYTF.